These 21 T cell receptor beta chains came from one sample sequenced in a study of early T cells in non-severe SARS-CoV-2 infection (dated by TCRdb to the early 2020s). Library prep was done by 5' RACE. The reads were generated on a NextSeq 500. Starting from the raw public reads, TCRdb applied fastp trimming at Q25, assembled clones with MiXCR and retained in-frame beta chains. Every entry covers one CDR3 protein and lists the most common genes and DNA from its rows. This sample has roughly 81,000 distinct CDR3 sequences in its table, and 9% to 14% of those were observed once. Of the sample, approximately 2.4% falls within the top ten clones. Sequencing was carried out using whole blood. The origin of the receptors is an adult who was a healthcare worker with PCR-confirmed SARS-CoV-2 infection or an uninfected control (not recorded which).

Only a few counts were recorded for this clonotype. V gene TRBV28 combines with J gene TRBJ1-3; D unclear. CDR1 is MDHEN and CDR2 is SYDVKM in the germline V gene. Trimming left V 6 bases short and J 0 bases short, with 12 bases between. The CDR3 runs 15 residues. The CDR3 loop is CASSSDEGSGNTIYF. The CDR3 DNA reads TGTGCCAGCAGCTCCGACGAAGGCTCTGGAAACACCATATATTTT. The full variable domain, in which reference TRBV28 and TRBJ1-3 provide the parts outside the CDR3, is DVKVTQSSRYLVKRTGEKVFLECVQDMDHENMFWYRQDPGLGLRLIYFSYDVKMKEKGDIPEGYSVSREKKERFSLILESASTNQTSMYLCASSSDEGSGNTIYFGEGSWLTVV.

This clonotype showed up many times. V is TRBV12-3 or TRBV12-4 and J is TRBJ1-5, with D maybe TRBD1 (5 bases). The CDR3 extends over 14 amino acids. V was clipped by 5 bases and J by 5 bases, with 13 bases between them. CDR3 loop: CASSIGRVDQPQHF. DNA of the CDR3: TGTGCCAGCAGTATTGGCAGGGTCGATCAGCCCCAGCATTTT.

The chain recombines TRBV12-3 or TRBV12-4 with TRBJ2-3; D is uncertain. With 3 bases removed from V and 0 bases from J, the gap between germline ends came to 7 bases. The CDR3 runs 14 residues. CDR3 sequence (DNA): TGTGCCAGCAGTTTCCTTCGGAGCACAGATACGCAGTATTTT. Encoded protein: CASSFLRSTDTQYF.

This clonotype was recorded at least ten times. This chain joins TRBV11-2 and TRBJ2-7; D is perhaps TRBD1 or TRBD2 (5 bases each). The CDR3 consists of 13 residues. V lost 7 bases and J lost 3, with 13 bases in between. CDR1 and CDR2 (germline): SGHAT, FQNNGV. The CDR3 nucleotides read TGTGCCAGCACGGGGCGGTCTTACTACGAGCAGTACTTC. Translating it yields CASTGRSYYEQYF.

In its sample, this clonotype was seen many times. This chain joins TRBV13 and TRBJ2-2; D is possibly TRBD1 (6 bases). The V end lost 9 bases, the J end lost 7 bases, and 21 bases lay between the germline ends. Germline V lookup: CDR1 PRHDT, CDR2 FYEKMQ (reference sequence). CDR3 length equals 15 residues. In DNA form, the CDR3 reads TGTGCCAGTAGCCTTGACAGGTCCTACGGCGGGGAGCTGTTTTTT. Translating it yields CASSLDRSYGGELFF.

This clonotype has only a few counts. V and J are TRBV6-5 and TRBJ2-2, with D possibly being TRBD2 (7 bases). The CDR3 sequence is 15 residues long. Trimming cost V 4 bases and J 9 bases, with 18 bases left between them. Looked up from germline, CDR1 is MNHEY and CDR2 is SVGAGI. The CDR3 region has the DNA TGTGCCAGCAGTTCACAGGGAGGGGCCAAGCGGGAGCTGTTTTTT. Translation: CASSSQGGAKRELFF.

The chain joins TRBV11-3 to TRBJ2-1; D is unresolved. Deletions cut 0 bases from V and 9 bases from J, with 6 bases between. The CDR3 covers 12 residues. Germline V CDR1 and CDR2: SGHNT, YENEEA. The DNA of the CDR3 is TGTGCCAGCAGCTTAGATTTGGGTGAGCAGTTCTTC. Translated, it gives CASSLDLGEQFF.

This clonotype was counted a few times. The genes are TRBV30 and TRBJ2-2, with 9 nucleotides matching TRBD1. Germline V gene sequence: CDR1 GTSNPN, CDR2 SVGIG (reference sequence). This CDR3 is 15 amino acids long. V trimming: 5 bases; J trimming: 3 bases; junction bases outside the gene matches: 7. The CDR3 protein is CAWDFGDRDTGELFF. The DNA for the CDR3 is TGTGCCTGGGATTTCGGGGACAGGGACACCGGGGAGCTGTTTTTT.

CDR3 nucleotides: TGCAGCGTTGACGGGCAGTCGAACACCGGGGAGCTGTTTTTT. Protein product: CSVDGQSNTGELFF. The chain has TRBV29-1 and TRBJ2-2; no firm D call. Trimming took off 3 bases at V and 0 bases at J, with 8 bases between the two ends. The CDR3 extends over 14 amino acids. CDR1 and CDR2 (germline): SQVTM, ANQGSEA.

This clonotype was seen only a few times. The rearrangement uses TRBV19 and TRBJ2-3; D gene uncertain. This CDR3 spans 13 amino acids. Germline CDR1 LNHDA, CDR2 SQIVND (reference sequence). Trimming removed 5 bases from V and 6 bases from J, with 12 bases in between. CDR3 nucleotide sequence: TGTGCCAGTAGTTCTTCCGAAAGGGATACGCAGTATTTT. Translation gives CASSSSERDTQYF.

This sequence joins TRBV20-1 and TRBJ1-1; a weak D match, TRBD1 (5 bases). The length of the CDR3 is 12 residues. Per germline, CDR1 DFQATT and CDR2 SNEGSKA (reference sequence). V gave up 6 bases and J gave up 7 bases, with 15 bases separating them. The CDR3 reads CSALERQFEAFF. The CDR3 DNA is TGCAGTGCCCTTGAGCGACAGTTTGAAGCTTTCTTT.

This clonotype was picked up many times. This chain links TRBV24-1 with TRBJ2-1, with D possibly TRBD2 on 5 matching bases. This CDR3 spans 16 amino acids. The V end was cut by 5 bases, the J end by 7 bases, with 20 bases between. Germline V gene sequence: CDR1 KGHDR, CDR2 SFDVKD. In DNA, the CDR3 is TGTGCCACCAGTGGACCGGGATCGAGCCACCGGAATGAGCAGTTCTTC. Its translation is CATSGPGSSHRNEQFF.

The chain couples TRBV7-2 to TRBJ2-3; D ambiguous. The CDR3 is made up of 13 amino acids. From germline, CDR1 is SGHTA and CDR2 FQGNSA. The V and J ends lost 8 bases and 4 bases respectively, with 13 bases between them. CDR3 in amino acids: CASAVLRADTQYF. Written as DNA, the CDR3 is TGTGCCAGCGCCGTTCTTAGGGCAGATACGCAGTATTTT.

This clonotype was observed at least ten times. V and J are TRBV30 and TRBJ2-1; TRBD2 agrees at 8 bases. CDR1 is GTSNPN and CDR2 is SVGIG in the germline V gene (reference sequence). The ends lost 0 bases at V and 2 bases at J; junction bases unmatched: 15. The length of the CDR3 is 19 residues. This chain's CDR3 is CAWSVKVLSGRVTYNEQFF. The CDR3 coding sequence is TGTGCCTGGAGTGTAAAGGTATTGAGCGGGAGAGTCACCTACAATGAGCAGTTCTTC.

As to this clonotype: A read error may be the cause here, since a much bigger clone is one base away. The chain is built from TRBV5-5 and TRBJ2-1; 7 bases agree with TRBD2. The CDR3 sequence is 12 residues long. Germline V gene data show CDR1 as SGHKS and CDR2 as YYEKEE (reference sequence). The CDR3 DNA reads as TGTGTCAGCGGGGACGTTTACAATGAGCAGTTCTTC. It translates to CVSGDVYNEQFF.

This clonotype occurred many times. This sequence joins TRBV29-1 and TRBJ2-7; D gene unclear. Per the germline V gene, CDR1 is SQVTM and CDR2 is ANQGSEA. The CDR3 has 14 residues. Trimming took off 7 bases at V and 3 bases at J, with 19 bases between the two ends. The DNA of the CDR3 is TGCAGCGCCGCGAAAGGGCTTCCCGACTACGAGCAGTACTTC. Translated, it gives CSAAKGLPDYEQYF.

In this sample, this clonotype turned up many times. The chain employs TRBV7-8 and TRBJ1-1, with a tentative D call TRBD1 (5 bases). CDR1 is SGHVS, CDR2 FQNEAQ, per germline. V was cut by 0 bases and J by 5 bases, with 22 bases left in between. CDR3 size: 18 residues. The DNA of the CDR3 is TGTGCCAGCAGCTTAGCTGGTCCCGTGAGACAGCAAGAAACTGAAGCTTTCTTT. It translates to CASSLAGPVRQQETEAFF.

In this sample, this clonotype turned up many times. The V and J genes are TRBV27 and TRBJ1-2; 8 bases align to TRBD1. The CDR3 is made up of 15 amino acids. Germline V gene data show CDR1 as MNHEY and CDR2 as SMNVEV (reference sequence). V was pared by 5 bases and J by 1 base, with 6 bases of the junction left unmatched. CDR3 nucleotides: TGTGCCAGCAGTCAACGACAGGGGCGTAACTATGGCTACACCTTC. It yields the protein CASSQRQGRNYGYTF.

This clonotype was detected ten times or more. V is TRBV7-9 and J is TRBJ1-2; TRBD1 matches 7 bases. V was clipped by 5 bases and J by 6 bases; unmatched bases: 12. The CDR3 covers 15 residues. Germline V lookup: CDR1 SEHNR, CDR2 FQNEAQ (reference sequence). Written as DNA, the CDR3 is TGTGCCAGCAGCCCTCTCGGGACAGAGGAGGATGGCTACACCTTC. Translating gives CASSPLGTEEDGYTF.

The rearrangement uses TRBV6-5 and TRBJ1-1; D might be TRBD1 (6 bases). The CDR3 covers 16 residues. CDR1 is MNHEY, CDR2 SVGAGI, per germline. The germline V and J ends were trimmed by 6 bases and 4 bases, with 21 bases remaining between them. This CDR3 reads CASRSPGHRRGTEAFF. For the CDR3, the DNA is TGTGCCAGCAGATCACCGGGACATCGAAGGGGCACTGAAGCTTTCTTT.

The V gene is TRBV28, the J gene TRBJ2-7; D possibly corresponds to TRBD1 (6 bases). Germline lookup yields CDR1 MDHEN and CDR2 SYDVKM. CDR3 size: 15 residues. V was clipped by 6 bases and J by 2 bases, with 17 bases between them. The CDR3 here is CASSPQGQPPYEQYF. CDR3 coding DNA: TGTGCCAGCAGCCCGCAAGGACAGCCGCCCTACGAGCAGTACTTC.